These 19 T cell receptor beta chains came from one sample sequenced in a study of CD8 T cells in Susac syndrome. Roughly 0.45 to 1 ug RNA was reverse transcribed with random hexamers. TCRdb ran MiXCR on the immunoSEQ multiplex PCR reads and lists one entry per CDR3 protein. This table has 200,000 to 300,000 distinct CDR3 sequences, almost 97% appearing once. Source material: CD4+ T cells from PBMCs. The receptors were sampled from a human donor with Susac syndrome.

V usage is TRBV12-3 or TRBV12-4 and J usage is TRBJ2-5; 7 nucleotides agree with TRBD1. The CDR3 has 14 amino acids. Trimming took 5 bases from V and 5 from J; bases not matched to a gene: 8. This CDR3 reads CASSPRGGRETQYF. In DNA, the CDR3 is TGTGCCAGCAGTCCTAGAGGGGGCCGGGAGACCCAGTACTTC.

The chain carries TRBV19 and TRBJ1-1; possible D gene TRBD1, 6 bases. The CDR3 totals 13 residues. Trimming took off 10 bases at V and 4 bases at J, with 16 bases between the two ends. Germline assignment: CDR1 LNHDA and CDR2 SQIVND (reference sequence). CDR3 protein: CATTNRAATEAFF. As DNA, the CDR3 is TGTGCCACCACTAACAGGGCGGCCACTGAAGCTTTCTTT.

Written as DNA, the CDR3 is TGTGCCACCAGTGATCCCGGGAAGTCCAGCACAGATACGCAGTATTTT. It yields the protein CATSDPGKSSTDTQYF. This chain uses TRBV24-1 with TRBJ2-3; possible D gene TRBD2, 5 bases. V lost 3 bases and J lost 0, with 12 bases in between. The germline V gene encodes CDR1 KGHDR and CDR2 SFDVKD. CDR3 length: 16 residues.

The rearrangement uses TRBV12-3 or TRBV12-4 and TRBJ2-7; D unclear. This CDR3 contains 12 residues. V was shortened by 6 bases and J by 3 bases, with 9 bases between the two germline ends. CDR3 in amino acids: CASRRRNYEQYF. The CDR3, as DNA: TGTGCCAGCAGGCGTCGAAACTACGAGCAGTACTTC.

The chain links TRBV7-9 to TRBJ1-1, with D tentatively TRBD1 (5 bases). This CDR3 region has 13 residues. Per the germline V gene, CDR1 is SEHNR and CDR2 is FQNEAQ (reference sequence). V was clipped by 5 bases and J by 4 bases, with 11 bases between them. For the CDR3, the DNA is TGTGCCAGCAGCACTCAACAGGCCACTGAAGCTTTCTTT. This translates into CASSTQQATEAFF.

This clonotype appeared a single time. J is TRBJ2-7 and V is TRBV10-3; no reliable D call. Germline CDR1 and CDR2: ENHRY and SYGVKD. The CDR3 spans 14 residues. V dropped 11 bases and J dropped 0 bases, with 17 bases sitting between them. The CDR3, as DNA: TGTGCCGCCGCCCGTGTCCTCAGCTCCTACGAGCAGTACTTC. It codes for CAAARVLSSYEQYF.

The CDR3 spells CASSVAGTLRRNEQFF. The DNA for the CDR3 is TGTGCCAGCAGCGTAGCCGGGACACTTAGGAGGAATGAGCAGTTCTTC. The chain carries TRBV9 and TRBJ2-1; maybe TRBD1 (6 bases). Trimming shortened V by 0 bases and J by 7 bases, and 17 bases separated the two germline ends. The V gene's germline CDR1 is SGDLS and CDR2 YYNGEE. The CDR3 totals 16 residues.

This clonotype appeared once. This chain uses TRBV30 with TRBJ2-7; maybe TRBD2 (6 bases). The CDR3 totals 12 residues. V lost 1 base to trimming and J lost 4 bases, with 8 bases between them. CDR1 GTSNPN and CDR2 SVGIG come from the germline V gene (reference sequence). The CDR3 DNA sequence: TGTGCCTGGAGTGAAAGCGGGTACGAGCAGTACTTC. It is translated as CAWSESGYEQYF.

The chain recombines TRBV12-3 or TRBV12-4 with TRBJ2-7, with 10 bases identical to TRBD2. Trimming at V came to 6 bases and at J to 7 bases, leaving 9 bases not matched to a gene. This CDR3 is built from 14 residues. CDR3 DNA: TGTGCCAGCAGCCTTATAGCGGGAGGTGGGGAGCAGTACTTC. Translating it yields CASSLIAGGGEQYF.

The chain combines TRBV15 with TRBJ2-2; 9 positions agree with TRBD1. Germline V gives CDR1 LNHNV, CDR2 YYDKDF (reference sequence). The CDR3 totals 16 residues. V shed 3 bases and J 3 bases; nucleotides not matched to a gene: 5. Here the CDR3 DNA reads TGTGCCACCAGCAGCTACAGGGGGCCGGACACCGGGGAGCTGTTTTTT. Its protein product is CATSSYRGPDTGELFF.

CDR3 region: CASSPNSESEAFF. The DNA of the CDR3 is TGTGCCAGCTCACCGAACTCAGAGAGTGAAGCTTTCTTT. The V call is TRBV18, the J call TRBJ1-1; D not resolved. Trimming removed 3 bases from V and 7 bases from J, with 12 bases in between. Per germline, CDR1 KGHSH and CDR2 LQKENI. The CDR3 sequence is 13 residues long.

CDR3 region: CASSQEGSFGRNEQFF. The CDR3 DNA is TGTGCCAGCAGCCAAGAGGGCAGTTTCGGGCGCAATGAGCAGTTCTTC. The genes are TRBV4-2 and TRBJ2-1, with D uncertain. The CDR3 covers 16 residues. Looked up from germline, CDR1 is LGHNA and CDR2 is YNFKEQ. The V gene lost 0 bases and the J gene lost 6 bases, with 15 bases spanning the gap.

The chain joins TRBV7-8 to TRBJ1-1, with TRBD1 identical over 7 bases. CDR3 length equals 13 residues. Per germline, CDR1 SGHVS and CDR2 FQNEAQ. V shed 5 bases, J shed 7 bases, and the junction held 7 bases outside the gene matches. The CDR3 region is CASSRDRAYEAFF. In DNA form, the CDR3 reads TGTGCCAGCAGCCGAGACAGGGCATATGAAGCTTTCTTT.

This clonotype was counted between two and nine times. The CDR3 nucleotides are TGTGCCAGCAGTTACCGTGGGGGGAACACTGAAGCTTTCTTT. This gives the protein CASSYRGGNTEAFF. V is TRBV6-6 and J is TRBJ1-1, with a weak D call TRBD1 (5 bases). This CDR3 is 14 amino acids long. V lost 2 bases and J 1 base, leaving 8 bases between the germline ends. CDR1 is MNHNY, CDR2 SVGAGI, per germline (reference sequence).

V usage is TRBV11-3 and J usage is TRBJ2-7; D not resolved. CDR3 length: 12 residues. Germline CDR1 reads SGHNT; CDR2 reads YENEEA. The V gene lost 6 bases and the J gene lost 0 bases, with 6 bases spanning the gap. Here the CDR3 reads CASSLRSYEQYF. The DNA of the CDR3 is TGTGCCAGCAGTTTGCGCTCCTACGAGCAGTACTTC.

The chain recombines TRBV25-1 with TRBJ1-1; D may be TRBD1 (6 bases). V lost 4 bases to trimming and J lost 2 bases, with 11 bases between them. Germline V gene lookup returns CDR1 MGHDK and CDR2 SYGVNS. The length of the CDR3 is 14 residues. CDR3 sequence reads: CASSAGHKNTEAFF. CDR3 nucleotide sequence: TGTGCCAGCAGTGCGGGACACAAAAACACTGAAGCTTTCTTT.

This chain connects TRBV7-3 to TRBJ1-5; D uncertain. CDR1 and CDR2 from the germline V gene are SGHTA and FQGTGA. This CDR3 region has 14 residues. The V and J ends lost 6 bases and 4 bases respectively, with 13 bases between them. The CDR3 DNA is TGTGCCAGCAGTCGGGCGGGCCGGAATCAGCCCCAGCATTTT. Its protein is CASSRAGRNQPQHF.

The chain couples TRBV5-4 to TRBJ1-2; 7 bases map to TRBD1. This CDR3 comprises 14 residues. Germline lookup yields CDR1 SGHNT and CDR2 YYREEE (reference sequence). V dropped 3 bases and J dropped 3; count of bases not matched to a gene: 5. CDR3 sequence: CASSSGTDYYGYTF. Here the CDR3 DNA reads TGTGCCAGCAGCTCCGGGACAGACTACTATGGCTACACCTTC.

The chain has TRBV29-1 and TRBJ2-7; 7 bases agree with TRBD1. Germline loops: CDR1 SQVTM, CDR2 ANQGSEA. This CDR3 region has 17 residues. V lost 0 bases, J lost 3 bases, and 14 bases stayed unmatched. CDR3 nucleotide sequence: TGCAGCGTTGAAGATCCCTTTATGCAGGGGGAACACTACGAGCAGTACTTC. The encoded protein is CSVEDPFMQGEHYEQYF.